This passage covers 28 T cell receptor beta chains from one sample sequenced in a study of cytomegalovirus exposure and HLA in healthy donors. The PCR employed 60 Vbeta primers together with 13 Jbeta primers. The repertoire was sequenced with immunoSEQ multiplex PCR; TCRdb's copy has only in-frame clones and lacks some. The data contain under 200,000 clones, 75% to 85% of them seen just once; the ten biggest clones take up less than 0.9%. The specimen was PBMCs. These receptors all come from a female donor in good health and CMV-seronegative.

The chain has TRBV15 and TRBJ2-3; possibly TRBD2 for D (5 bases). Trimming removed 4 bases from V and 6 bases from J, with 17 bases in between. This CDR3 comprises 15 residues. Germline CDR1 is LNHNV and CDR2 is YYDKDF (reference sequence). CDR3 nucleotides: TGTGCCACCAGCAACGAGATGAGGGCATCCGATACGCAGTATTTT. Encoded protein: CATSNEMRASDTQYF.

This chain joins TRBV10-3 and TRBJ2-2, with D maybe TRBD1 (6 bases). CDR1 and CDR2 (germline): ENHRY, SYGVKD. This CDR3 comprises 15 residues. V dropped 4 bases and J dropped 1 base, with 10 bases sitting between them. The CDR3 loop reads CAISGPTGNTGELFF. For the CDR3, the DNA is TGTGCCATCAGTGGCCCGACAGGGAACACCGGGGAGCTGTTTTTT.

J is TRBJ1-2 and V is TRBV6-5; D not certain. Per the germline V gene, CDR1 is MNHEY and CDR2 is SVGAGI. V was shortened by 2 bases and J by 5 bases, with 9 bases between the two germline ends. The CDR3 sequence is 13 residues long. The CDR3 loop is CASSYVTIYGYTF. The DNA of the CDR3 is TGTGCCAGCAGTTACGTCACTATATATGGCTACACCTTC.

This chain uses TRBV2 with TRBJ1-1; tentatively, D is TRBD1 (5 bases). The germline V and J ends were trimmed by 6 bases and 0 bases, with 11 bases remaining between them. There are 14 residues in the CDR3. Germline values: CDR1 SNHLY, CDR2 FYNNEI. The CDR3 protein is CASRQERLNTEAFF. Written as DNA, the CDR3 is TGTGCCAGCAGACAGGAGAGACTGAACACTGAAGCTTTCTTT.

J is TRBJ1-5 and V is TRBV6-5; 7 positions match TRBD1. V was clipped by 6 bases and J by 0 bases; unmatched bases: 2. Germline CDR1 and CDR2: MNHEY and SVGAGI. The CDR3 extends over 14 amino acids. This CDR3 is CASSRGDSNQPQHF. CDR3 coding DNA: TGTGCCAGCAGCAGGGGGGATAGCAATCAGCCCCAGCATTTT.

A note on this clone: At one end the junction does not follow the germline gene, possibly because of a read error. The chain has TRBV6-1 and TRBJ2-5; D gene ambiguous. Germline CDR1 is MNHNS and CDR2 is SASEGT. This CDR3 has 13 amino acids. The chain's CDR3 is CASSAVRKETRYF. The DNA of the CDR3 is TGTGCCAGCAGTGCCGTCAGGAAAGAGACCCGGTACTTC.

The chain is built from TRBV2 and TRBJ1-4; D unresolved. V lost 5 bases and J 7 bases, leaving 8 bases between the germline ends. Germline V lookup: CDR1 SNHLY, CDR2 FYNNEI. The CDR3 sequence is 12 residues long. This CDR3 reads CASSMMSEKLFF. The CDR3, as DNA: TGTGCCAGCAGTATGATGAGTGAAAAACTGTTTTTT.

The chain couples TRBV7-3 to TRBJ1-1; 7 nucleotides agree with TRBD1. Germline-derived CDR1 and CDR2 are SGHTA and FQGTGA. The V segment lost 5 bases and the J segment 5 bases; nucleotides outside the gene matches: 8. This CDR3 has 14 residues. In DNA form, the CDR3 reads TGTGCCAGCAGCGCTCGAGGGGGCAGAACTGAAGCTTTCTTT. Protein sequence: CASSARGGRTEAFF.

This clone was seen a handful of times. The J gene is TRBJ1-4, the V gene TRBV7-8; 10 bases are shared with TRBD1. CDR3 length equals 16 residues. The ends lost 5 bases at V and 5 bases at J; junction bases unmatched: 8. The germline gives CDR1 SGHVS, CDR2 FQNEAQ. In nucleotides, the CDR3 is TGTGCCAGCAGCGCCCGAGCGGGACAGGGGAATGAAAAACTGTTTTTT. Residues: CASSARAGQGNEKLFF. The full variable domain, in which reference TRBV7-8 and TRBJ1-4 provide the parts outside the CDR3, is GAGVSQSPRYKVAKRGQDVALRCDPISGHVSLFWYQQALGQGPEFLTYFQNEAQLDKSGLPSDRFFAERPEGSVSTLKIQRTQQEDSAVYLCASSARAGQGNEKLFFGSGTQLSVL.

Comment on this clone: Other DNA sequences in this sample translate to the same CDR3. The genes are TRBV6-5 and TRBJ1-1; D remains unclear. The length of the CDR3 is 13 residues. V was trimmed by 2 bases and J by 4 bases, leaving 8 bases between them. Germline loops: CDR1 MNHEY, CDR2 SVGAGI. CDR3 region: CASSYGRGTEAFF. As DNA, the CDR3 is TGTGCCAGCAGTTACGGGAGAGGCACTGAAGCTTTCTTT.

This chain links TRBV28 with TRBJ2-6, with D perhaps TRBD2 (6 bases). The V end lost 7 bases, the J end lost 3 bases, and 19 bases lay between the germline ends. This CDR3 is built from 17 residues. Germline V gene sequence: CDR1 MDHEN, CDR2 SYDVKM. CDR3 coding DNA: TGTGCCAGCACCCCTCGGCAGGGCGGGGATGGGGCCAACGTCCTGACTTTC. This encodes CASTPRQGGDGANVLTF.

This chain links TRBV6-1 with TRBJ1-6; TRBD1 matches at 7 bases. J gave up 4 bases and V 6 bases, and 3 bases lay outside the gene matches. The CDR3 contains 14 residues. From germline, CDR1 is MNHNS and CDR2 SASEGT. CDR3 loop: CASREQGYNSPLHF. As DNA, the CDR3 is TGTGCCAGCAGGGAACAGGGGTATAATTCACCCCTCCACTTT.

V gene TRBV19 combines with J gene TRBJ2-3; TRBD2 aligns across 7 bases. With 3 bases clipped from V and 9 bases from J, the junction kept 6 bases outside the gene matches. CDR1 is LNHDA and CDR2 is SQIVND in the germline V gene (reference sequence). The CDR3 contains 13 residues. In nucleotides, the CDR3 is TGTGCCAGTAGTATTTGGGAGGGTGGCACGCAGTATTTT. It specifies CASSIWEGGTQYF.

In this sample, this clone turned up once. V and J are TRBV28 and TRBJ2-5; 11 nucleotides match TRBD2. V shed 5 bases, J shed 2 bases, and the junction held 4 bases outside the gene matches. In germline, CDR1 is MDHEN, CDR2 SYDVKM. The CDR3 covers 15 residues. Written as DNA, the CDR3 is TGTGCCAGCAGTACGGGACTAGCGGATCAAGAGACCCAGTACTTC. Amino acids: CASSTGLADQETQYF.

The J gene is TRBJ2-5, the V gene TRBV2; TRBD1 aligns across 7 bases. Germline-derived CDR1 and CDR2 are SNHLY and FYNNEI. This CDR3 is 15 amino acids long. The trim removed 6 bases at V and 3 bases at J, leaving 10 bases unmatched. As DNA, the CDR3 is TGTGCCAGCAGAGCAGACAGGGTTCGGGAAGAGACCCAGTACTTC. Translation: CASRADRVREETQYF.

The CDR3 region is CASSPQTVSAAKNIQYF. The CDR3 DNA follows: TGTGCCAGCAGCCCCCAGACAGTATCCGCAGCCAAAAACATTCAGTACTTC. The V and J genes are TRBV7-2 and TRBJ2-4; tentatively, D is TRBD1 (5 bases). The CDR3 loop spans 17 amino acids. V lost 5 bases and J lost 0, with 17 bases in between. Per the germline V gene, CDR1 is SGHTA and CDR2 is FQGNSA.

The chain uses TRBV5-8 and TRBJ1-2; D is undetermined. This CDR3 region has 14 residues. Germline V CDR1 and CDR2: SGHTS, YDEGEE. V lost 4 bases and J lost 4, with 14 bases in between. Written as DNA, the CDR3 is TGTGCCAGCAGCCCCCGTGGGGAGGCCTATGGCTACACCTTC. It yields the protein CASSPRGEAYGYTF.

CDR3 in amino acids: CASSLVQGTHGYTF. CDR3 in DNA: TGTGCCAGCAGCTTGGTCCAGGGAACCCATGGCTACACCTTC. The chain is built from TRBV5-5 and TRBJ1-2; D possibly corresponds to TRBD1 (5 bases). The CDR3 runs 14 residues. Germline lookup yields CDR1 SGHKS and CDR2 YYEKEE (reference sequence). V was clipped by 0 bases and J by 6 bases, with 12 bases between them.

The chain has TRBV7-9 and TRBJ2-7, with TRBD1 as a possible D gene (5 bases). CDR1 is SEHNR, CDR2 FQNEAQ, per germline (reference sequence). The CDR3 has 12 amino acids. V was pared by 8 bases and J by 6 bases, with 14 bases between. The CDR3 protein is CASSMDTLEQYF. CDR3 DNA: TGTGCCAGCTCTATGGACACCCTCGAGCAGTACTTC.

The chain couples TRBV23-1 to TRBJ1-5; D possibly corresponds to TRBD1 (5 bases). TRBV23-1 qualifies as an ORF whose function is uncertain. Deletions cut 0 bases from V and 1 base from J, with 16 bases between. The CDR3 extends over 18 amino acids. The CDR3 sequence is CASSQSGGGGVSNQPQHF. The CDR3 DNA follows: TGCGCCAGCAGTCAATCGGGTGGTGGAGGGGTGAGCAATCAGCCCCAGCATTTT.

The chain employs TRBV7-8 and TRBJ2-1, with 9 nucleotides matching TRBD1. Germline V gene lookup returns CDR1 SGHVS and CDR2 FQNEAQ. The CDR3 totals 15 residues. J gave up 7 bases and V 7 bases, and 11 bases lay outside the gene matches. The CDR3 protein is CASTIGTGFGNEQFF. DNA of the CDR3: TGTGCCAGCACCATAGGGACAGGGTTCGGGAATGAGCAGTTCTTC.

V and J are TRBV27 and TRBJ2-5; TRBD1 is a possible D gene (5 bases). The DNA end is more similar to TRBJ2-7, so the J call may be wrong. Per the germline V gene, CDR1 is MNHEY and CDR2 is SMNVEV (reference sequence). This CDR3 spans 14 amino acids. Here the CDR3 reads CASRAGQLFYEQYF. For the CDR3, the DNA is TGTGCCAGCAGAGCAGGGCAGCTCTTTTACGAGCAGTACTTC.

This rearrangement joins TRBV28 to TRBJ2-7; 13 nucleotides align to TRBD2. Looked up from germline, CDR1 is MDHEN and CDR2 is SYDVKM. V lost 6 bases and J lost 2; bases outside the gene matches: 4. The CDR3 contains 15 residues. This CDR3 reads CASRTTSGRAYEQYF. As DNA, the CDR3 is TGTGCCAGCAGGACCACTAGCGGGAGGGCCTACGAGCAGTACTTC.

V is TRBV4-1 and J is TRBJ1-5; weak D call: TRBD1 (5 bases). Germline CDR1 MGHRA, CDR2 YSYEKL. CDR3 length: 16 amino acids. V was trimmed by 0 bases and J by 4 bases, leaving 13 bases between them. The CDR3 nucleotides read TGCGCCAGCAGCCAAGACACGAGCAGGGCTAATCAGCCCCAGCATTTT. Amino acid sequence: CASSQDTSRANQPQHF.

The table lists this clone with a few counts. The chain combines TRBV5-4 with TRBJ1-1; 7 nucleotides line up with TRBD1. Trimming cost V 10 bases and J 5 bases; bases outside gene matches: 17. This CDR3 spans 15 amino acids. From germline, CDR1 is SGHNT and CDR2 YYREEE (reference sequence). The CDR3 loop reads CAGLTDTGVGTEAFF. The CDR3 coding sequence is TGTGCCGGATTGACGGACACAGGGGTAGGAACTGAAGCTTTCTTT. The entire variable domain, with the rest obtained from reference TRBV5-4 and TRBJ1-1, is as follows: ETGVTQSPTHLIKTRGQQVTLRCSSQSGHNTVSWYQQALGQGPQFIFQYYREEENGRGNFPPRFSGLQFPNYSSELNVNALELDDSALYLCAGLTDTGVGTEAFFGQGTRLTVV.

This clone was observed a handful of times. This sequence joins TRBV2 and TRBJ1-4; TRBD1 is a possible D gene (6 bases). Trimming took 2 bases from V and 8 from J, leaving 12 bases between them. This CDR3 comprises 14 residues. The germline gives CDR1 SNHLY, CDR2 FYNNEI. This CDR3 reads CASSELARGEKLFF. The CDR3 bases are TGTGCCAGCAGTGAATTAGCTAGGGGGGAAAAACTGTTTTTT.

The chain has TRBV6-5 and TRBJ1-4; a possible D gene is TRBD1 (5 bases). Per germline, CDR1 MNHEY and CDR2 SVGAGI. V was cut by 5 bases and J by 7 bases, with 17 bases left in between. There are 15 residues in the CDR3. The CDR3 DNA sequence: TGTGCCAGCAGTCGAGTACAGGTGTGGGGTGAAAAACTGTTTTTT. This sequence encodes CASSRVQVWGEKLFF.

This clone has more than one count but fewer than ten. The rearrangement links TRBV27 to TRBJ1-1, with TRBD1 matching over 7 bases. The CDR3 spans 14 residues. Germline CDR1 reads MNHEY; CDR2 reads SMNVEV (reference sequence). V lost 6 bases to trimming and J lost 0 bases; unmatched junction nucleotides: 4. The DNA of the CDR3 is TGTGCCAGCAGGTACAGGGGCATGAACACTGAAGCTTTCTTT. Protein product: CASRYRGMNTEAFF.